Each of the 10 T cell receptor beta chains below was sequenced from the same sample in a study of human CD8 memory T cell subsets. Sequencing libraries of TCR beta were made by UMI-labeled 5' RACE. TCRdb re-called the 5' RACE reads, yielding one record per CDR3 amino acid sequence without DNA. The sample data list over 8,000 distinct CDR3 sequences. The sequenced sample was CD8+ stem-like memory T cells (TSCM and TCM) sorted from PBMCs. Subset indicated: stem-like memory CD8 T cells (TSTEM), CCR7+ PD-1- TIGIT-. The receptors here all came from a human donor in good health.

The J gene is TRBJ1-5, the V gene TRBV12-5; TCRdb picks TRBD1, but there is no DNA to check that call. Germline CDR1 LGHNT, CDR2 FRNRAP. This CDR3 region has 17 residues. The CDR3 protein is CASGTNPGHDSNQPQHF.

CDR3 protein: CASSPGRIYEQYF. This chain links TRBV7-6 with TRBJ2-7; lacking DNA, the TRBD1 call made by TCRdb goes unchecked. The CDR3 has 13 amino acids. Germline V gene sequence: CDR1 SGHVS, CDR2 FNYEAQ. Full variable domain (remainder filled in from reference TRBV7-6 and TRBJ2-7): GAGVSQSPRYKVTKRGQDVALRCDPISGHVSLYWYRQALGQGPEFLTYFNYEAQQDKSGLPNDRFSAERPEGSISTLTIQRTEQRDSAMYRCASSPGRIYEQYFGPGTRLTVT.

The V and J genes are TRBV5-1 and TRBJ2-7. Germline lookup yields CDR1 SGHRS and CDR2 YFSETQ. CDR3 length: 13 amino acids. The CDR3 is CASSWEDAYEQYF.

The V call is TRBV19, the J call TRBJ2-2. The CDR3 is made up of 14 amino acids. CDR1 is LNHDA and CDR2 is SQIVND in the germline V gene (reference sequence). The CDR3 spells CASSMWSETGELFF.

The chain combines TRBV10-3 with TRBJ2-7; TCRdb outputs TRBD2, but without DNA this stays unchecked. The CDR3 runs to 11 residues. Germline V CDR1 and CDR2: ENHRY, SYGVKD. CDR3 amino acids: CAIGIADEQYF.

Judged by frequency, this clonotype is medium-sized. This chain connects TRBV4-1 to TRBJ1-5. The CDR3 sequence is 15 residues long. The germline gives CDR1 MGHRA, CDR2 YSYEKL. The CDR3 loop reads CASSQVAGPRQPQHF.

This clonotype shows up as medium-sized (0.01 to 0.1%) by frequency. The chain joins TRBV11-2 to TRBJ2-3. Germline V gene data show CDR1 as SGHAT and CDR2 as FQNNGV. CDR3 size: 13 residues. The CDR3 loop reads CASSLIITDTQYF.

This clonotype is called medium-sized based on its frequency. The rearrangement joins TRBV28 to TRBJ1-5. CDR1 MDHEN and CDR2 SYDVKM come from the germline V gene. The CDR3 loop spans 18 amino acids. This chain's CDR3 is CASSRGHGLVQKMGWSHF.

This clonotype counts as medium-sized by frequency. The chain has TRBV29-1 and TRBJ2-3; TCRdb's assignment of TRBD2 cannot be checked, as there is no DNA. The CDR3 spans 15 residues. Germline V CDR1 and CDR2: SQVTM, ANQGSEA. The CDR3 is CSVELAGEGTDTQYF.

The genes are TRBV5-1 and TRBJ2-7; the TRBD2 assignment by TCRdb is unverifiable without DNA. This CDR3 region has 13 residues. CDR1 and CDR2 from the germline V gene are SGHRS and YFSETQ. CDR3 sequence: CASSLGGGYEQYF.